The clone carrying this T cell receptor beta chain was counted a single time. The antigen remains unidentified. The data stem from a study of T cell clonotyping in hematopoietic cell transplantation. The method was immunoSEQ multiplex PCR; TCRdb's version includes in-frame clones alone and lacks a portion of them. The table has around 13,000 clones, roughly 80% seen once. V was cut by 3 bases and J by 4 bases, with 18 bases left in between. Germline CDR1 SQVTM, CDR2 ANQGSEA. The CDR3 covers 15 residues. General study results and limits: Recipient TCR diversity dropped after transplant; expanded clonotypes rose from day 30 to 180.

This sequence joins TRBV29-1 and TRBJ1-2; the D gene is possibly TRBD1 (6 bases). The TCR sequence derives from a female patient aged 35-55 years who had an allogeneic stem cell transplant from a related donor, so T cells may come from the graft donor. Some clones in this sample may be carry-over from other donors' samples. The specimen comprised PBMCs, sampled 100 days after allogeneic stem cell transplant. This chain's CDR3 is CSVDLRGLGRYGYTF. The CDR3 DNA is TGCAGCGTTGATCTCAGGGGTTTGGGACGCTATGGCTACACCTTC.